This T cell receptor (beta chain) emerged from a study of T cells in tuberculosis. Study information: T cells were selected with CD1B tetramers loaded with glucose monomycolate. Study observations and caveats: Smaller alpha distances in active tuberculosis partly reflected shorter CDR3-alpha lengths.

Time point defined: new active TB diagnosis, blood taken before or within 7 days of starting treatment. The protocol was immunoSEQ multiplex PCR, while the TCRdb copy is restricted to in-frame clones and leaves out a portion. Of tens of thousands of clones in the sample, approximately 93% are singletons; the top ten hold roughly 4%. The ends lost 8 bases at V and 7 bases at J; junction bases unmatched: 10. Germline values: CDR1 MNHEY, CDR2 SMNVEV (reference sequence). This CDR3 region has 13 residues. Points on this clone: Its antigen is not identified.

The TCR comes from an adult with tuberculosis. The chain joins TRBV27 to TRBJ2-7; TRBD1 matches at 8 bases. This specimen consisted of PBMCs, obtained at tuberculosis diagnosis. For the CDR3, the DNA is TGTGCCAGCGGAGTCAGGGGGCTCTGGGAGCAGTACTTC. Translated, it gives CASGVRGLWEQYF.